The 15 T cell receptor beta chains presented below share a single source sample, sequenced in a study of cytomegalovirus exposure and HLA in healthy donors. The PCR was carried out with 60 Vbeta primers and 13 Jbeta primers. Generated by immunoSEQ multiplex PCR, the TCRdb table keeps only in-frame clones and is missing some. The sample includes 55,000 to 80,000 clones, approximately 81% seen only once; the top ten take over 20%. The source material was PBMCs. The receptors originated from a woman in her 30s in good health and CMV-seropositive.

The CDR3 reads CASSETGRGYEQYF. CDR3 nucleotide sequence: TGTGCCAGCAGTGAAACTGGGCGGGGGTACGAGCAGTACTTC. The genes are TRBV6-1 and TRBJ2-7; the match to TRBD2 covers 7 bases. CDR3 length: 14 residues. Germline CDR1 reads MNHNS; CDR2 reads SASEGT. V trimming: 2 bases; J trimming: 4 bases; junction bases outside the gene matches: 5.

This chain connects TRBV6-5 to TRBJ2-2, with D possibly TRBD2 on 6 matching bases. CDR1 is MNHEY and CDR2 is SVGAGI in the germline V gene. V dropped 4 bases and J dropped 4 bases, with 13 bases sitting between them. The CDR3 covers 15 residues. DNA of the CDR3: TGTGCCAGCAGTTTGTTGGGAGGTCGCACCGGGGAGCTGTTTTTT. Amino acid sequence: CASSLLGGRTGELFF.

The CDR3 region has the DNA TGTGCCAGCAGTTTAAGCAGCGGGAGAGAGACCCAGTACTTC. Its translation is CASSLSSGRETQYF. This rearrangement joins TRBV28 to TRBJ2-5; TRBD2 matches at 8 bases. This CDR3 has 14 amino acids. CDR1 is MDHEN, CDR2 SYDVKM, per germline. V shed 2 bases, J shed 4 bases, and the junction held 3 bases outside the gene matches. Complete variable domain (other parts from reference TRBV28 and TRBJ2-5): DVKVTQSSRYLVKRTGEKVFLECVQDMDHENMFWYRQDPGLGLRLIYFSYDVKMKEKGDIPEGYSVSREKKERFSLILESASTNQTSMYLCASSLSSGRETQYFGPGTRLLVL.

The chain uses TRBV6-5 and TRBJ1-3; TRBD1 matches 8 bases. Germline values: CDR1 MNHEY, CDR2 SVGAGI. V shed 4 bases, J shed 2 bases, and the junction held 1 base outside the gene matches. The CDR3 is 14 residues long. CDR3 residues: CASSLDRAGNTIYF. The DNA of the CDR3 is TGTGCCAGCAGTTTGGACAGGGCTGGAAACACCATATATTTT.

The CDR3 sequence: CASRLTSGRYNNEQFF. For the CDR3, the DNA is TGTGCCAGCAGACTGACTAGCGGGAGATATAACAATGAGCAGTTCTTC. V gene TRBV28 combines with J gene TRBJ2-1; 12 bases agree with TRBD2. Germline CDR1 reads MDHEN; CDR2 reads SYDVKM. This CDR3 has 16 amino acids. V lost 6 bases, J lost 5 bases, and 8 bases stayed unmatched.

The chain links TRBV6-1 to TRBJ1-1; D gene ambiguous. The V gene's germline CDR1 is MNHNS and CDR2 SASEGT. The CDR3 is 12 residues long. V was clipped by 7 bases and J by 0 bases, with 6 bases between them. The DNA of the CDR3 is TGTGCCAGCACAGTCATGAACACTGAAGCTTTCTTT. Its translation is CASTVMNTEAFF.

V and J are TRBV7-2 and TRBJ2-2; 7 bases are a match to TRBD2. The CDR3 length is 16 residues. V lost 5 bases to trimming and J lost 0 bases; unmatched junction nucleotides: 6. CDR1 is SGHTA, CDR2 FQGNSA, per germline. The CDR3 bases are TGTGCCAGCAGCCCACGGACTAGGACGAACACCGGGGAGCTGTTTTTT. It specifies CASSPRTRTNTGELFF.

The J gene is TRBJ1-3, the V gene TRBV5-6, with D maybe TRBD1 (6 bases). Germline V CDR1 and CDR2: SGHDT, YYEEEE. CDR3 length: 16 residues. V lost 2 bases, J lost 11 bases, and 23 bases lay in between. The CDR3 protein is CASSLSYRAGVRSIYF. The DNA for the CDR3 is TGTGCCAGCAGCTTAAGTTACAGGGCTGGAGTCCGTTCCATATATTTT. The full variable domain, its missing parts supplied by reference TRBV5-6 and TRBJ1-3, is DAGVTQSPTHLIKTRGQQVTLRCSPKSGHDTVSWYQQALGQGPQFIFQYYEEEERQRGNFPDRFSGHQFPNYSSELNVNALLLGDSALYLCASSLSYRAGVRSIYFGEGSWLTVV.

The V gene is TRBV6-1, the J gene TRBJ2-7, with D possibly being TRBD2 (6 bases). In germline, CDR1 is MNHNS, CDR2 SASEGT. Trimming took 8 bases from V and 4 from J, leaving 12 bases between them. This CDR3 comprises 12 residues. In nucleotides, the CDR3 is TGTGCCAGCGGGAGGCCCCAATACGAGCAGTACTTC. Translation gives CASGRPQYEQYF.

The chain has TRBV4-3 and TRBJ1-1, with TRBD1 matching over 7 bases. The ends lost 3 bases at V and 3 bases at J; junction bases unmatched: 7. In germline, CDR1 is LGHNA, CDR2 YSLEER. The CDR3 runs to 15 residues. CDR3 loop: CASSQYDRDDTEAFF. The CDR3 DNA sequence: TGCGCCAGCAGCCAGTATGACAGGGATGACACTGAAGCTTTCTTT.

CDR3 in amino acids: CASSPHRRYSNQPQHF. CDR3 DNA: TGTGCCAGCAGTCCCCACCGCAGATATAGCAATCAGCCCCAGCATTTT. The J gene is TRBJ1-5, the V gene TRBV7-2; D is ambiguous. Trimming pared 6 bases from V and 0 bases from J, leaving 15 bases between. The CDR3 runs 16 residues. The germline V gene encodes CDR1 SGHTA and CDR2 FQGNSA.

CDR3 protein: CAWSAKVRGNEKLFF. Written as DNA, the CDR3 is TGTGCCTGGAGCGCCAAGGTCAGGGGTAATGAAAAACTGTTTTTT. This chain uses TRBV30 with TRBJ1-4, with D perhaps matching TRBD1 (6 bases). The V gene's germline CDR1 is GTSNPN and CDR2 SVGIG (reference sequence). Trimming removed 3 bases from V and 4 bases from J, with 15 bases in between. The CDR3 has 15 amino acids.

CDR3 sequence reads: CASSHRGSGINTEAFF. CDR3 nucleotides: TGTGCCAGCAGCCACCGGGGGTCAGGAATTAACACTGAAGCTTTCTTT. The rearrangement joins TRBV7-2 to TRBJ1-1; the D gene is possibly TRBD1 (5 bases). Germline V gives CDR1 SGHTA, CDR2 FQGNSA. The CDR3 totals 16 residues. Trimming pared 5 bases from V and 2 bases from J, leaving 18 bases between.

The chain couples TRBV11-3 to TRBJ2-3; possibly TRBD1 for D (5 bases). V was trimmed by 0 bases and J by 4 bases, leaving 11 bases between them. The germline V gene has CDR1 SGHNT and CDR2 YENEEA. This CDR3 contains 15 residues. CDR3 in amino acids: CASSLESQGSDTQYF. CDR3 coding DNA: TGTGCCAGCAGCTTAGAATCCCAGGGTTCAGATACGCAGTATTTT.

This clone was found once. The gene calls are TRBV28 and TRBJ1-5; D uncertain. V gave up 8 bases and J gave up 3 bases, with 14 bases separating them. This CDR3 comprises 14 residues. The germline V gene has CDR1 MDHEN and CDR2 SYDVKM. As DNA, the CDR3 is TGTGCCAGCTCCGACCCGGGGAACAATCAGCCCCAGCATTTT. The encoded protein is CASSDPGNNQPQHF.